The text below deals with one T cell receptor (beta chain). Its antigen remains unidentified. Other autoimmune diseases, uncontrolled infections, pregnancy or lactation ruled patients out of participation. The data were taken from a study of Graves' ophthalmopathy and Graves' hyperthyroidism. About the study: Ophthalmopathy not arising within 18 months of follow-up defined hyperthyroidism as stable. Notes on the study in general: Ophthalmopathy could be told apart from stable hyperthyroidism by a 13-signature model (around 90% sensitivity, approximately 81% specificity). A majority of expanded thyroid clonotypes exceeding 0.001 frequency were likewise present in blood.

Germline V gene sequence: CDR1 WSHSY, CDR2 SAAADI. CDR3 size: 14 residues. Trimming shortened V by 4 bases and J by 4 bases, and 13 bases separated the two germline ends. Amplification targeted the TCR beta CDR3 regions, with RNA transcripts as the source material. First-round RT-PCR with HTBI primers preceded a second-round multiplex PCR. TCRdb independently ran MiXCR on the multiplex PCR reads; one entry per CDR3 protein. The sample shows approximately 1.2 million distinct CDR3 sequences, 35% to 45% of them seen only once. This chain links TRBV10-2 with TRBJ1-2; D uncertain. This TCR derives from an adult man with Graves' hyperthyroidism. The sequenced sample was peripheral blood or thyroid tissue (not recorded which). Here the CDR3 DNA reads TGCGCCAGCAGTGCCGGAGACGGGTTCTATGGCTACACCTTC. Translation: CASSAGDGFYGYTF.